A single sample is the source of the 25 T cell receptor beta chains below, sequenced in a study of T cells in Graves' hyperthyroidism and ophthalmopathy. Researchers amplified the TCR beta CDR3 regions from RNA transcripts. Primed by the HTBI set, a first-round RT-PCR was run on the TCR CDR3. TCRdb re-called the multiplex PCR reads through MiXCR, storing one row per CDR3 protein. Here the sample spans fewer than 350,000 distinct CDR3 sequences, roughly an eighth being singletons. Sequenced input: blood. These receptor sequences come from a woman between 35 and 50 years old with Graves' hyperthyroidism.

This clonotype was recorded at least ten times. This sequence joins TRBV6-6 and TRBJ1-1, with a possible D match to TRBD1 (5 bases). V gave up 1 base and J gave up 5 bases, with 23 bases separating them. The CDR3 is 18 residues long. The germline V gene encodes CDR1 MNHNY and CDR2 SVGAGI (reference sequence). The CDR3 is CASSYFGVAGIFRTEAFF. The CDR3 DNA is TGTGCCAGCAGTTACTTTGGCGTCGCAGGGATCTTTAGAACTGAAGCTTTCTTT.

This clonotype was counted ten times or more. This chain links TRBV6-1 with TRBJ1-4, with 10 bases lining up with TRBD1. CDR3 length: 15 residues. V gave up 7 bases and J gave up 6 bases; unmatched junction bases: 8. Germline CDR1 and CDR2: MNHNS and SASEGT. The chain's CDR3 is CASKGLGTGDEKLFF. The CDR3 DNA reads TGTGCCAGCAAGGGTCTGGGGACAGGGGATGAAAAACTGTTTTTT.

This clonotype was picked up many times. V usage is TRBV20-1 and J usage is TRBJ1-5; no reliable D call. The V end was cut by 2 bases, the J end by 5 bases, with 10 bases between. The CDR3 consists of 13 residues. Germline CDR1 DFQATT, CDR2 SNEGSKA (reference sequence). CDR3 residues: CSARPTRYQPQHF. As DNA, the CDR3 is TGCAGTGCTAGACCAACCAGGTATCAGCCCCAGCATTTT.

This clonotype showed up many times. The V call is TRBV9, the J call TRBJ2-4, with 9 bases lining up with TRBD2. In germline, CDR1 is SGDLS, CDR2 YYNGEE. The CDR3 covers 15 residues. Losses at the gene ends were 5 bases for V and 6 bases for J; bases not matched to a gene: 9. The DNA of the CDR3 is TGTGCCAGCAGTGCCGGGACTAGCCCATCAAACATTCAGTACTTC. This encodes CASSAGTSPSNIQYF. Looking up the rest from reference TRBV9 and TRBJ2-4 gives the full variable domain: DSGVTQTPKHLITATGQRVTLRCSPRSGDLSVYWYQQSLDQGLQFLIQYYNGEERAKGNILERFSAQQFPDLHSELNLSSLELGDSALYFCASSAGTSPSNIQYFGAGTRLSVL.

Ten or more counts support this clonotype. V usage is TRBV2 and J usage is TRBJ2-7; D might be TRBD2 (5 bases). CDR1 SNHLY and CDR2 FYNNEI come from the germline V gene. This CDR3 is 14 amino acids long. Trimming removed 4 bases from V and 2 bases from J, with 12 bases in between. CDR3 nucleotide sequence: TGTGCCAGCAGTGGGGAGTACAAAGCCTACGAGCAGTACTTC. Protein sequence: CASSGEYKAYEQYF.

This clonotype was seen ten or more times. V is TRBV6-1 and J is TRBJ1-5; 9 nucleotides match TRBD1. With V trimmed by 6 bases and J by 5 bases, 8 bases remained unmatched. The CDR3 totals 15 residues. The germline V gene has CDR1 MNHNS and CDR2 SASEGT. CDR3 nucleotide sequence: TGTGCCAGCAGCCCGGACAGGGGTTTCGATCAGCCCCAGCATTTT. This gives the protein CASSPDRGFDQPQHF.

This clonotype appeared many times. The CDR3 DNA follows: TGTGCCAGCTCACCTGGGACAGGGGGTGAAGAGACCCAGTACTTC. Its protein product is CASSPGTGGEETQYF. This rearrangement joins TRBV18 to TRBJ2-5; 11 nucleotides agree with TRBD1. The CDR3 sequence is 15 residues long. The germline V gene encodes CDR1 KGHSH and CDR2 LQKENI. The junction had 3 bases not matched to a gene; V was cut back by 3 bases and J by 3 bases.

The sample holds many counts of this clonotype. The CDR3 region is CASSPQQEANYGYTF. The CDR3 coding sequence is TGTGCCAGCAGTCCTCAACAGGAGGCTAACTATGGCTACACCTTC. This rearrangement joins TRBV28 to TRBJ1-2; the D gene is possibly TRBD1 (5 bases). Trimming stripped 5 bases from V and 0 bases from J, with 13 bases between. CDR1 MDHEN and CDR2 SYDVKM come from the germline V gene. This CDR3 is built from 15 residues.

This clonotype showed up many times. The chain links TRBV28 to TRBJ2-2, with unresolved D. Deletions cut 5 bases from V and 6 bases from J, with 7 bases between. The CDR3 contains 12 residues. CDR1 MDHEN and CDR2 SYDVKM come from the germline V gene. The CDR3 reads CASSSGAGELFF. DNA for the CDR3: TGTGCCAGCAGTAGTGGCGCCGGGGAGCTGTTTTTT.

This clonotype has more than one count but fewer than ten. V gene TRBV27 combines with J gene TRBJ2-2, with D possibly matching TRBD2 (6 bases). The CDR3 consists of 16 residues. The germline V gene has CDR1 MNHEY and CDR2 SMNVEV (reference sequence). V gave up 4 bases and J gave up 6 bases, with 18 bases separating them. The CDR3: CASSSLLAEGPGELFF. The DNA of the CDR3 is TGTGCCAGCAGTTCCCTATTAGCGGAGGGTCCCGGGGAGCTGTTTTTT.

This clonotype was picked up a small number of times. The rearrangement uses TRBV28 and TRBJ1-4, with a weak D call TRBD1 (5 bases). The CDR3 loop spans 15 amino acids. CDR1 is MDHEN and CDR2 is SYDVKM in the germline V gene. Trimming removed 6 bases from V and 7 bases from J, with 18 bases in between. This chain's CDR3 is CASSPGGRGGEKLFF. DNA of the CDR3: TGTGCCAGCAGCCCGGGAGGACGGGGGGGTGAAAAACTGTTTTTT.

This clonotype was recorded at least ten times. The chain carries TRBV6-1 and TRBJ2-7, with 7 positions matching TRBD2. The CDR3 runs to 14 residues. V dropped 6 bases and J dropped 3; count of bases not matched to a gene: 8. In germline, CDR1 is MNHNS, CDR2 SASEGT. This CDR3 reads CASSLSGMGYEQYF. CDR3 nucleotides: TGTGCCAGCAGCCTCAGCGGGATGGGCTACGAGCAGTACTTC.

Of note for this clonotype: Given a much more abundant clone one base away, this may be a read error. The chain joins TRBV29-1 to TRBJ2-3, with 9 bases matching TRBD2. This CDR3 has 16 amino acids. CDR1 and CDR2 (germline): SQVTM, ANQGSEA. The CDR3 DNA is TGCAGCGCTGAAGATAGAATAGCGGGAGATACAGATACGCAGTATTTT. Translated: CSAEDRIAGDTDTQYF.

This clonotype was observed a handful of times. This may arise from a read error, as a much more abundant clone is one base away. The chain has TRBV3-1 and TRBJ1-4, with D tentatively TRBD1 (6 bases). The CDR3 extends over 15 amino acids. V shed 2 bases and J shed 8 bases, with 15 bases lying between them. Germline loops: CDR1 LGHDT, CDR2 YNNKEL (reference sequence). CDR3 residues: CASSQTGSLEEKLFF. In nucleotides, the CDR3 is TGTGCCAGCAGCCAAACAGGGTCTTTAGAGGAAAAACTGTTTTTT.

The rearrangement joins TRBV11-3 to TRBJ1-3; D unresolved. Per germline, CDR1 SGHNT and CDR2 YENEEA. The CDR3 length is 17 residues. With 8 bases removed from V and 1 base from J, the gap between germline ends came to 21 bases. CDR3 nucleotide sequence: TGTGCCAGCTCAGCTACTTCTTGGGTACTATCTGGAAACACCATATATTTT. It is translated as CASSATSWVLSGNTIYF.

In its sample, this clonotype was seen many times. This chain links TRBV11-2 with TRBJ2-5; D possibly uses TRBD1 or TRBD2 (6 bases each). Germline lookup yields CDR1 SGHAT and CDR2 FQNNGV. The CDR3 spans 15 residues. V was trimmed by 5 bases and J by 5 bases, leaving 18 bases between them. CDR3 coding DNA: TGTGCCAGCAGCAGTGGAATGGGGGGCTGGGAGACCCAGTACTTC. Amino acids: CASSSGMGGWETQYF.

This clonotype was counted ten times or more. The chain has TRBV3-1 and TRBJ2-1; D may be TRBD1 (5 bases). This CDR3 contains 17 residues. Germline V gene sequence: CDR1 LGHDT, CDR2 YNNKEL (reference sequence). With 0 bases removed from V and 0 bases from J, the gap between germline ends came to 12 bases. This CDR3 reads CASSQDRTFSSYNEQFF. The CDR3 DNA sequence: TGTGCCAGCAGCCAAGATAGGACATTCAGCTCCTACAATGAGCAGTTCTTC.

This clonotype was detected ten times or more. The rearrangement links TRBV7-9 to TRBJ1-2; D is undetermined. V lost 4 bases, J lost 0 bases, and 12 bases lay in between. Germline CDR1 reads SEHNR; CDR2 reads FQNEAQ (reference sequence). This CDR3 spans 15 amino acids. For the CDR3, the DNA is TGTGCCAGCAGCTCCTCCACGTATTCTAACTATGGCTACACCTTC. It translates to CASSSSTYSNYGYTF.

The gene calls are TRBV7-8 and TRBJ1-1, with 7 bases that match TRBD1. Germline V gene lookup returns CDR1 SGHVS and CDR2 FQNEAQ. The CDR3 runs 13 residues. With 5 bases clipped from V and 6 bases from J, the junction kept 6 bases outside the gene matches. The CDR3 sequence: CASSQRTGAEAFF. CDR3 DNA: TGTGCCAGCAGCCAAAGAACAGGGGCTGAAGCTTTCTTT.

This clonotype was seen repeatedly, ten times or more. This rearrangement joins TRBV5-1 to TRBJ1-2; 8 bases align to TRBD1. Trimming removed 5 bases from V and 8 bases from J; junction bases left unmatched: 8. CDR3 length: 13 amino acids. Germline V gene data show CDR1 as SGHRS and CDR2 as YFSETQ. The CDR3: CASRVDREGGYTF. The DNA of the CDR3 is TGCGCCAGCAGGGTGGACAGGGAAGGCGGCTACACCTTC. Full variable domain (missing parts from reference TRBV5-1 and TRBJ1-2): KAGVTQTPRYLIKTRGQQVTLSCSPISGHRSVSWYQQTPGQGLQFLFEYFSETQRNKGNFPGRFSGRQFSNSRSEMNVSTLELGDSALYLCASRVDREGGYTFGSGTRLTVV.

This clonotype was recorded at least ten times. The V call is TRBV28, the J call TRBJ1-1, with D possibly being TRBD1 (5 bases). The CDR3 covers 13 residues. Trimming cost V 3 bases and J 4 bases, with 9 bases left between them. The germline CDR1 and CDR2 sequences are MDHEN and SYDVKM. CDR3 DNA sequence: TGTGCCAGCAGTTTTGGCAGGGCCACTGAAGCTTTCTTT. Translation gives CASSFGRATEAFF.

This clonotype was observed at least ten times. V gene TRBV28 combines with J gene TRBJ1-1; TRBD1 aligns across 10 bases. CDR3 length equals 17 residues. V trimming: 6 bases; J trimming: 0 bases; junction bases outside the gene matches: 10. Germline assignment: CDR1 MDHEN and CDR2 SYDVKM. CDR3: CASRNRDRGVMNTEAFF. Here the CDR3 DNA reads TGTGCCAGCAGGAACCGGGACAGGGGCGTCATGAACACTGAAGCTTTCTTT.

This clonotype was recorded at least ten times. This rearrangement joins TRBV11-3 to TRBJ2-3, with 8 bases aligning to TRBD2. In germline, CDR1 is SGHNT, CDR2 YENEEA. This CDR3 has 15 residues. With V trimmed by 0 bases and J by 6 bases, 5 bases remained unmatched. In DNA, the CDR3 is TGTGCCAGCAGCTTAGAGGGGACTAGTCTGGATACGCAGTATTTT. The encoded protein is CASSLEGTSLDTQYF.

The V and J genes are TRBV7-8 and TRBJ1-4; D ambiguous. Trimming removed 1 base at V and 8 bases at J, with 11 bases between. The CDR3 is 14 amino acids. Germline-derived CDR1 and CDR2 are SGHVS and FQNEAQ. CDR3 DNA: TGTGCCAGCAGCTTAGGGCGTTGGGCGGAAAAACTGTTTTTT. Amino acid sequence: CASSLGRWAEKLFF. The whole variable domain, remainder taken from reference TRBV7-8 and TRBJ1-4, is GAGVSQSPRYKVAKRGQDVALRCDPISGHVSLFWYQQALGQGPEFLTYFQNEAQLDKSGLPSDRFFAERPEGSVSTLKIQRTQQEDSAVYLCASSLGRWAEKLFFGSGTQLSVL.

The chain is built from TRBV25-1 and TRBJ1-5, with D possibly matching TRBD1 (5 bases). V was clipped by 4 bases and J by 4 bases, with 8 bases between them. This CDR3 has 13 residues. Germline-derived CDR1 and CDR2 are MGHDK and SYGVNS. CDR3: CASSVGENQPQHF. The DNA of the CDR3 is TGTGCCAGCAGTGTAGGGGAAAATCAGCCCCAGCATTTT.